What follows are 28 T cell receptor beta chains derived from one specimen sequenced in a study of cytomegalovirus exposure and HLA in healthy donors. Vbeta (60) and Jbeta (13) primers were used in the PCR. The method was immunoSEQ multiplex PCR; TCRdb's version includes in-frame clones alone and lacks a portion of them. The sample consists of 150,000 to 200,000 clones, 80% of them appearing once. The material sequenced was PBMCs. Receptors were obtained from a man aged 40-50 years in good health and CMV-seronegative.

V usage is TRBV5-1 and J usage is TRBJ2-7; 7 bases align to TRBD1. The CDR3 has 13 amino acids. Germline values: CDR1 SGHRS, CDR2 YFSETQ. The trim removed 0 bases at V and 7 bases at J, leaving 4 bases unmatched. The CDR3 DNA reads as TGCGCCAGCAGCTTGGGACAGGGTGGGGAGCAGTACTTC. It yields the protein CASSLGQGGEQYF.

The chain couples TRBV21-1 to TRBJ2-6; TRBD2 reflects the table's D call only, with no check against the DNA. TRBV21-1 is designated a pseudogene. The CDR3 totals 17 residues. CDR3 protein: CASSKGAGTGGANVLTF. The DNA of the CDR3 is TGTGCCAGCAGCAAAGGAGCGGGAACGGGAGGGGCCAACGTCCTGACTTTC.

This chain's CDR3 is CASREEAGAQYF. The DNA for the CDR3 is TGTGCCAGCAGGGAGGAGGCTGGGGCGCAGTATTTT. The V and J genes are TRBV13 and TRBJ2-3; the D gene is possibly TRBD2 (5 bases). The CDR3 is 12 residues long. Between the trimmed V and J ends, which lost 6 bases and 10 bases, there was a span of 14 bases. CDR1 and CDR2 from the germline V gene are PRHDT and FYEKMQ (reference sequence).

The gene calls are TRBV11-2 and TRBJ2-2; a weak D match, TRBD2 (5 bases). Looked up from germline, CDR1 is SGHAT and CDR2 is FQNNGV. The CDR3 covers 15 residues. Deletions cut 4 bases from V and 6 bases from J, with 15 bases between. The CDR3 DNA reads as TGTGCCAGCAGCTCCGGACTTCTTCAGGCCGGGGAGCTGTTTTTT. Protein product: CASSSGLLQAGELFF.

The chain has TRBV5-1 and TRBJ1-3; 9 nucleotides agree with TRBD1. With 4 bases clipped from V and 0 bases from J, the junction kept 11 bases outside the gene matches. The CDR3 is 18 amino acids. Germline V gene sequence: CDR1 SGHRS, CDR2 YFSETQ. The CDR3 nucleotides are TGCGCCAGCAGCCCAGTCCCGGGACAGGGTCGCTCTGGAAACACCATATATTTT. As protein: CASSPVPGQGRSGNTIYF.

The chain combines TRBV5-8 with TRBJ1-2; D gene unclear. The CDR3 totals 13 residues. V was trimmed by 5 bases and J by 0 bases, leaving 8 bases between them. The germline V gene encodes CDR1 SGHTS and CDR2 YDEGEE. DNA of the CDR3: TGTGCCAGCAGTACACAGACTAACTATGGCTACACCTTC. It encodes CASSTQTNYGYTF.

This clone was seen only a few times. V gene TRBV15 combines with J gene TRBJ1-2; TRBD1 agrees at 11 bases. Germline lookup yields CDR1 LNHNV and CDR2 YYDKDF (reference sequence). CDR3 length: 16 residues. Trimming cost V 3 bases and J 2 bases; bases outside gene matches: 5. Here the CDR3 reads CATSSPGQGGNYGYTF. The CDR3 region has the DNA TGTGCCACCAGCAGTCCGGGACAGGGGGGGAACTATGGCTACACCTTC.

This clone was counted once. The chain employs TRBV10-2 and TRBJ1-6, with unresolved D. CDR1 is WSHSY, CDR2 SAAADI, per germline. This CDR3 has 16 residues. Trimming pared 3 bases from V and 0 bases from J, leaving 9 bases between. The CDR3 here is CASSDVRSSYNSPLHF. DNA for the CDR3: TGCGCCAGCAGTGATGTCCGCAGCTCCTATAATTCACCCCTCCACTTT.

This clone was seen a handful of times. This rearrangement joins TRBV5-4 to TRBJ2-3; the match to TRBD1 covers 9 bases. Germline V lookup: CDR1 SGHNT, CDR2 YYREEE (reference sequence). The J segment lost 4 bases and the V segment lost 2 bases, leaving 8 bases of the junction unmatched. This CDR3 spans 16 amino acids. The CDR3 bases are TGTGCCAGCAGCTTTCCGGGACAGGGAGGACCAGATACGCAGTATTTT. This encodes CASSFPGQGGPDTQYF.

This rearrangement joins TRBV19 to TRBJ1-5, with D unresolved. Trimming took off 7 bases at V and 5 bases at J, with 9 bases between the two ends. Germline V lookup: CDR1 LNHDA, CDR2 SQIVND (reference sequence). The CDR3 covers 12 residues. This chain's CDR3 is CASTALDQPQHF. CDR3 sequence (DNA): TGTGCCAGTACCGCGCTAGATCAGCCCCAGCATTTT.

This chain connects TRBV12-5 to TRBJ2-4; D remains ambiguous. CDR1 and CDR2 (germline): LGHNT, FRNRAP. CDR3 length equals 14 residues. V lost 5 bases and J lost 0, with 8 bases in between. CDR3 coding DNA: TGTGCTAGTGGTCCACTACTAGCCAAAAACATTCAGTACTTC. Translated: CASGPLLAKNIQYF.

The chain carries TRBV7-2 and TRBJ1-1; 8 bases agree with TRBD1. Germline CDR1 SGHTA, CDR2 FQGNSA. With V trimmed by 5 bases and J by 5 bases, 7 bases remained unmatched. CDR3 size: 14 residues. As DNA, the CDR3 is TGTGCCAGCAGCCCGACAGGGGTGAGGACTGAAGCTTTCTTT. Amino acid sequence: CASSPTGVRTEAFF.

V is TRBV13 and J is TRBJ2-7; TRBD2 agrees at 8 bases. The CDR3 totals 15 residues. The J segment lost 2 bases and the V segment lost 3 bases, leaving 6 bases of the junction unmatched. The V gene's germline CDR1 is PRHDT and CDR2 FYEKMQ (reference sequence). The CDR3, as DNA: TGTGCCAGCAGCTTCCGGGTCGGGGGGGCCTACGAGCAGTACTTC. It encodes CASSFRVGGAYEQYF.

V gene TRBV7-2 combines with J gene TRBJ1-4, with 10 bases that match TRBD1. With V trimmed by 4 bases and J by 6 bases, 2 bases remained unmatched. This CDR3 comprises 14 residues. Germline assignment: CDR1 SGHTA and CDR2 FQGNSA. The CDR3 DNA reads as TGTGCCAGCAGCTGGGACAGGGGCCATGAAAAACTGTTTTTT. It encodes CASSWDRGHEKLFF.

The chain joins TRBV7-9 to TRBJ2-2, with 8 bases fitting TRBD1. Germline V gene sequence: CDR1 SEHNR, CDR2 FQNEAQ (reference sequence). The CDR3 loop spans 15 amino acids. V lost 5 bases, J lost 5 bases, and 7 bases stayed unmatched. CDR3 in amino acids: CASSVRDRQTGELFF. Here the CDR3 DNA reads TGTGCCAGCAGCGTCCGGGACAGGCAGACCGGGGAGCTGTTTTTT.

The chain couples TRBV7-9 to TRBJ1-1; 8 nucleotides match TRBD1. V was pared by 5 bases and J by 4 bases, with 9 bases of the junction left unmatched. Germline CDR1 and CDR2: SEHNR and FQNEAQ (reference sequence). CDR3 length equals 15 residues. DNA of the CDR3: TGTGCCAGCAGCCGACTCGGACAGGGAGGCACTGAAGCTTTCTTT. Translation: CASSRLGQGGTEAFF.

This rearrangement joins TRBV19 to TRBJ2-1, with D maybe TRBD1 (6 bases). Trimming took 5 bases from V and 9 from J, leaving 11 bases between them. Germline CDR1 is LNHDA and CDR2 is SQIVND (reference sequence). The CDR3 covers 12 residues. The CDR3 loop reads CASSYRVGEQFF. The CDR3 DNA reads TGTGCCAGTAGTTACAGGGTAGGTGAGCAGTTCTTC.

As concerns this clone: A junction boundary mismatches the germline segment, possibly from a read error. The chain is built from TRBV18 and TRBJ1-4; 9 bases line up with TRBD1. In germline, CDR1 is KGHSH, CDR2 LQKENI. The CDR3 totals 17 residues. CDR3 sequence (DNA): TGTGCCAGCCCACCGAGACAGGGGGTCCTAACTAATGAAAAACTGTTTTTT. This encodes CASPPRQGVLTNEKLFF.

The V call is TRBV5-4, the J call TRBJ2-5; TRBD1 aligns across 7 bases. The J call may be in error: the DNA end matches TRBJ2-7 better. CDR3 length equals 15 residues. Germline-derived CDR1 and CDR2 are SGHNT and YYREEE (reference sequence). CDR3 residues: CASSLPGQISYEQYF. The CDR3 DNA follows: TGTGCCAGCAGCTTACCGGGACAGATCAGTTACGAGCAGTACTTC.

The chain combines TRBV6-5 with TRBJ2-5, with D maybe TRBD2 (6 bases). The germline CDR1 and CDR2 sequences are MNHEY and SVGAGI. This CDR3 spans 16 amino acids. With 1 base removed from V and 1 base from J, the gap between germline ends came to 13 bases. CDR3 sequence reads: CASSYFSGEAQETQYF. The CDR3 DNA reads as TGTGCCAGCAGTTACTTCTCGGGGGAGGCCCAAGAGACCCAGTACTTC.

This chain connects TRBV7-9 to TRBJ2-2; 7 bases are a match to TRBD1. The junction had 13 bases not matched to a gene; V was cut back by 4 bases and J by 5 bases. The germline V gene encodes CDR1 SEHNR and CDR2 FQNEAQ (reference sequence). The CDR3 spans 17 residues. CDR3 nucleotide sequence: TGTGCCAGCAGCTCTCCTGACAGGGTGGAAACTACCGGGGAGCTGTTTTTT. Amino acid sequence: CASSSPDRVETTGELFF.

Notes on this clone: Other DNA sequences in this specimen translate into the identical CDR3. The V and J genes are TRBV4-1 and TRBJ2-7; a weak D match, TRBD2 (6 bases). The ends were cut back, 1 base at V and 6 bases at J, with 10 bases in the middle. Germline CDR1 reads MGHRA; CDR2 reads YSYEKL. The CDR3 runs 13 residues. CDR3 protein: CASSQGGGSEQYF. DNA of the CDR3: TGCGCCAGCAGCCAAGGTGGGGGGAGCGAGCAGTACTTC.

V usage is TRBV18 and J usage is TRBJ1-1, with 7 bases fitting TRBD1. The CDR3 spans 16 residues. Unmatched junction bases numbered 7, after V lost 2 bases and J lost 1 base. CDR1 and CDR2 from the germline V gene are KGHSH and LQKENI. CDR3 DNA: TGTGCCAGCTCACCAGCACAGGGGATAACGAACACTGAAGCTTTCTTT. It is translated as CASSPAQGITNTEAFF. Based on the CDR3 plus reference TRBV18 and TRBJ1-1, the full variable domain is NAGVMQNPRHLVRRRGQEARLRCSPMKGHSHVYWYRQLPEEGLKFMVYLQKENIIDESGMPKERFSAEFPKEGPSILRIQQVVRGDSAAYFCASSPAQGITNTEAFFGQGTRLTVV.

Worth noting for this clone: Other nucleotide sequences in the sample specify the same CDR3. V gene TRBV30 combines with J gene TRBJ1-6, with D unclear. The germline V gene encodes CDR1 GTSNPN and CDR2 SVGIG (reference sequence). The germline V and J ends were trimmed by 0 bases and 7 bases, with 13 bases remaining between them. There are 15 residues in the CDR3. The CDR3 reads CAWSVRGGTNSPLHF. In nucleotides, the CDR3 is TGTGCCTGGAGTGTTCGGGGAGGAACCAATTCACCCCTCCACTTT. Full variable domain (remainder filled in from reference TRBV30 and TRBJ1-6): SQTIHQWPATLVQPVGSPLSLECTVEGTSNPNLYWYRQAAGRGLQLLFYSVGIGQISSEVPQNLSASRPQDRQFILSSKKLLLSDSGFYLCAWSVRGGTNSPLHFGNGTRLTVT.

This chain links TRBV7-2 with TRBJ2-7, with TRBD1 matching over 8 bases. CDR3 length: 12 residues. Germline V gene data show CDR1 as SGHTA and CDR2 as FQGNSA. V lost 6 bases, J lost 7 bases, and 5 bases stayed unmatched. CDR3 amino acids: CASRLDRGEQYF. DNA of the CDR3: TGTGCCAGCAGACTTGACAGGGGTGAGCAGTACTTC.

The gene calls are TRBV11-2 and TRBJ2-1; 10 positions match TRBD2. The ends lost 3 bases at V and 1 base at J; junction bases unmatched: 9. CDR1 is SGHAT, CDR2 FQNNGV, per germline. The CDR3 totals 18 residues. The CDR3 protein is CASSLRLAGARSYNEQFF. DNA of the CDR3: TGTGCCAGCAGCTTGAGGCTAGCGGGGGCCCGATCCTACAATGAGCAGTTCTTC.

This sequence joins TRBV7-9 and TRBJ2-7; 8 bases are a match to TRBD1. Germline CDR1 is SEHNR and CDR2 is FQNEAQ (reference sequence). V dropped 4 bases and J dropped 4; count of bases not matched to a gene: 9. This CDR3 has 15 amino acids. The CDR3 is CASSWGTGLRYEQYF. Written as DNA, the CDR3 is TGTGCCAGCAGCTGGGGGACAGGCCTGCGGTACGAGCAGTACTTC.

This clone has only a few counts. The CDR3 protein is CAISPGQGNEKLFF. In DNA, the CDR3 is TGTGCCATCAGTCCGGGACAGGGTAACGAAAAACTGTTTTTT. The V and J genes are TRBV10-3 and TRBJ1-4; TRBD1 aligns across 9 bases. The V gene end was trimmed by 5 bases and the J gene end by 8 bases; junction bases not matched to a gene: 6. Germline V gives CDR1 ENHRY, CDR2 SYGVKD. This CDR3 region has 14 residues.